This T cell receptor beta chain came from a study of blood T cell repertoires in COVID-19. The wider study: Acute-phase and convalescent COVID-19 samples originated in the United States, Italy and Spain.

Trimming at V came to 6 bases and at J to 6 bases, leaving 8 bases not matched to a gene. Germline assignment: CDR1 KGHSH and CDR2 LQKENI. The CDR3 is made up of 15 amino acids. Per the original methods: By means of reference gene primer amplification, nucleated cell counts were estimated. The repertoire was sequenced with immunoSEQ multiplex PCR; TCRdb's copy has only in-frame clones and lacks some. The DNA was the basis for D and trimming; V, J and clone size are from that table. Found here are 400,000 to 550,000 clones, approximately 90% of them singletons; the top ten hold 4.3%. The material sequenced was peripheral blood. The V call is TRBV18, the J call TRBJ1-4; TRBD1 aligns across 9 bases. The source of this sequence is a woman aged 30 to 39 with acute or convalescent COVID-19. The CDR3 region is CASSRNRGLDEKLFF. The CDR3 nucleotides read TGTGCCAGCTCGCGAAACAGGGGGCTTGATGAAAAACTGTTTTTT.